Following are 23 T cell receptor beta chains from one sample sequenced in a study of OX40 agonist ivuxolimab in advanced cancers. Profiled with immunoSEQ multiplex PCR; TCRdb holds only in-frame clones, not every one. Among roughly 92,000 clones listed, more than 80% were seen once. The sequencing here drew on CD4+ or CD8+ T cells sorted from blood, taken in a trial of the OX40 agonist ivuxolimab. Source of these receptors: an adult with an advanced solid tumor such as melanoma, head and neck, liver or kidney cancer.

On this clone: One end of the junction varies from germline; a read error may be responsible. This chain links TRBV7-9 with TRBJ1-2; maybe TRBD1 (5 bases). The germline gives CDR1 SEHNR, CDR2 FQNEAQ (reference sequence). There are 12 residues in the CDR3. The CDR3 region has the DNA TGTGCCAGCAGCCTTGGACACTACGGCTACACCTTC. Encoded protein: CASSLGHYGYTF.

A single count supports this clone. The rearrangement joins TRBV19 to TRBJ2-1; 12 bases are a match to TRBD2. V shed 6 bases, J shed 3 bases, and the junction held 3 bases outside the gene matches. This CDR3 contains 15 residues. The germline CDR1 and CDR2 sequences are LNHDA and SQIVND (reference sequence). The CDR3: CASRGGLAGYNEQFF. The CDR3 coding sequence is TGTGCCAGTAGAGGGGGACTAGCGGGCTACAATGAGCAGTTCTTC.

This chain connects TRBV2 to TRBJ1-3; D might be TRBD1 (6 bases). Germline V gene sequence: CDR1 SNHLY, CDR2 FYNNEI. V was pared by 4 bases and J by 0 bases, with 7 bases between. This CDR3 is 14 amino acids long. Here the CDR3 DNA reads TGTGCCAGCAGTGTGGACAGCTCTGGAAACACCATATATTTT. It codes for CASSVDSSGNTIYF.

As DNA, the CDR3 is TGCGCCAGCAGCCAAGGTAGCGAGGGTCGGGAGCAGTACTTC. Translated: CASSQGSEGREQYF. The V call is TRBV4-1, the J call TRBJ2-7, with D tentatively TRBD2 (5 bases). V was pared by 1 base and J by 7 bases, with 14 bases between. The CDR3 covers 14 residues. Germline CDR1 and CDR2: MGHRA and YSYEKL.

The chain recombines TRBV6-1 with TRBJ1-2; 7 bases match TRBD1. The V segment lost 6 bases and the J segment 0 bases; nucleotides outside the gene matches: 7. The CDR3 loop spans 15 amino acids. The V gene's germline CDR1 is MNHNS and CDR2 SASEGT. The CDR3 protein is CASRVGTASNYGYTF. The CDR3, as DNA: TGTGCCAGCAGAGTCGGGACAGCCTCTAACTATGGCTACACCTTC.

The CDR3 nucleotides read TGTGCCAGCAGCTTAGGGCAGAGGGGTCTGAGCTCCTACGAGCAGTACTTC. Protein sequence: CASSLGQRGLSSYEQYF. This chain connects TRBV7-2 to TRBJ2-7; the D call may be TRBD1 or TRBD2 (5 bases each). The CDR3 loop spans 17 amino acids. The V and J ends lost 1 base and 0 bases respectively, with 16 bases between them. CDR1 and CDR2 (germline): SGHTA, FQGNSA.

V is TRBV19 and J is TRBJ1-2, with 10 bases fitting TRBD1. Per germline, CDR1 LNHDA and CDR2 SQIVND (reference sequence). V trimming: 8 bases; J trimming: 6 bases; junction bases outside the gene matches: 12. The CDR3 totals 15 residues. The CDR3 DNA reads as TGTGCCAGTCGGGACAGGGGCCATGGTGTCGATGGCTACACCTTC. The encoded protein is CASRDRGHGVDGYTF.

In the case of this clone: One end of the junction does not line up with germline, which may come from a read error. J is TRBJ2-2 and V is TRBV4-1, with 10 bases aligning to TRBD2. The CDR3 is made up of 15 amino acids. Germline V gives CDR1 MGHRA, CDR2 YSYEKL. Here the CDR3 DNA reads TGTGCCAGCAGCCAAGGGACTAGCGACACCGGGGAGCTGTTTTTT. As protein: CASSQGTSDTGELFF.

CDR3 sequence reads: CASRGRGTYNEQFF. The CDR3 nucleotides read TGTGCCAGCCGGGGCAGGGGCACCTACAATGAGCAGTTCTTC. The rearrangement joins TRBV27 to TRBJ2-1, with D perhaps TRBD1 (6 bases). Germline lookup yields CDR1 MNHEY and CDR2 SMNVEV (reference sequence). The CDR3 is 14 residues long. The V end was cut by 8 bases, the J end by 2 bases, with 13 bases between.

V gene TRBV9 combines with J gene TRBJ2-2; D is ambiguous. CDR3 size: 15 residues. The germline CDR1 and CDR2 sequences are SGDLS and YYNGEE. Between the trimmed V and J ends, which lost 0 bases and 4 bases, there was a span of 10 bases. The CDR3 DNA follows: TGTGCCAGCAGCGTAGGGGTTGCGGTCACCGGGGAGCTGTTTTTT. This translates into CASSVGVAVTGELFF.

This chain links TRBV15 with TRBJ2-1; D is uncertain. The CDR3 is 16 amino acids. Germline CDR1 and CDR2: LNHNV and YYDKDF (reference sequence). With 3 bases removed from V and 12 bases from J, the gap between germline ends came to 24 bases. Here the CDR3 DNA reads TGTGCCACCAGCAGGGATGGGCCCGGAGAGAGTGGAAGGCAGTTCTTC. This encodes CATSRDGPGESGRQFF.

In nucleotides, the CDR3 is TGTGCCAGCAGCTCGTCAGGGGGCGCAGGCTATGGCTACACCTTC. Its translation: CASSSSGGAGYGYTF. The chain uses TRBV7-2 and TRBJ1-2, with 8 bases identical to TRBD1. The CDR3 extends over 15 amino acids. The germline V gene has CDR1 SGHTA and CDR2 FQGNSA. V shed 4 bases, J shed 4 bases, and the junction held 8 bases outside the gene matches.

Only a few counts were recorded for this clone. J is TRBJ2-2 and V is TRBV7-3; TRBD1 matches at 8 bases. Germline V gene lookup returns CDR1 SGHTA and CDR2 FQGTGA. This CDR3 is built from 18 residues. V lost 3 bases and J lost 0; bases outside the gene matches: 9. The CDR3 region is CASSFLLQGAANTGELFF. The CDR3 DNA sequence: TGTGCCAGCAGCTTCCTACTCCAGGGGGCAGCGAACACCGGGGAGCTGTTTTTT.

A few counts support this clone. This chain links TRBV27 with TRBJ1-6; D possibly corresponds to TRBD1 (5 bases). The germline V gene encodes CDR1 MNHEY and CDR2 SMNVEV (reference sequence). The CDR3 consists of 14 residues. Trimming left V 6 bases short and J 3 bases short, with 9 bases between. The CDR3 protein is CASRKTDYNSPLHF. The CDR3 DNA follows: TGTGCCAGCAGGAAGACAGACTATAATTCACCCCTCCACTTT.

In its sample, this clone ranks as medium-sized. The chain uses TRBV10-1 and TRBJ2-7, with D possibly being TRBD2 (6 bases). CDR3 length: 12 amino acids. Germline CDR1 and CDR2: WNHNN and SYGVQD (reference sequence). V lost 8 bases, J lost 5 bases, and 13 bases lay in between. This CDR3 is CASQERRDEQYF. The CDR3 region has the DNA TGCGCCAGCCAGGAAAGGAGGGACGAGCAGTACTTC.

V and J are TRBV19 and TRBJ2-3; 7 bases fit TRBD2. Germline V CDR1 and CDR2: LNHDA, SQIVND (reference sequence). The CDR3 runs 16 residues. The ends lost 4 bases at V and 0 bases at J; junction bases unmatched: 7. The CDR3 DNA follows: TGTGCCAGTAGTAATCGAGCGGGGCCAAGCACAGATACGCAGTATTTT. This sequence encodes CASSNRAGPSTDTQYF.

The chain recombines TRBV30 with TRBJ1-3; D is perhaps TRBD1 (5 bases). The CDR3 runs to 16 residues. V was clipped by 4 bases and J by 0 bases, with 16 bases between them. Germline lookup yields CDR1 GTSNPN and CDR2 SVGIG (reference sequence). The CDR3 region is CAWKQPPTVSGNTIYF. CDR3 DNA: TGTGCCTGGAAACAACCCCCGACAGTCTCTGGAAACACCATATATTTT.

The chain has TRBV19 and TRBJ2-3; D unclear. V shed 3 bases and J shed 1 base, with 5 bases lying between them. The CDR3 length is 13 residues. Per the germline V gene, CDR1 is LNHDA and CDR2 is SQIVND (reference sequence). CDR3 sequence: CASSMVGTDTQYF. Written as DNA, the CDR3 is TGTGCCAGTAGTATGGTCGGCACAGATACGCAGTATTTT.

The chain links TRBV10-3 to TRBJ2-7; 9 nucleotides match TRBD2. Trimming took 8 bases from V and 3 from J; bases not matched to a gene: 8. The germline V gene has CDR1 ENHRY and CDR2 SYGVKD. This CDR3 is built from 14 residues. The CDR3 loop is CAIEDGTSNYEQYF. The CDR3 DNA reads TGTGCCATCGAAGATGGGACTAGCAACTACGAGCAGTACTTC.

The chain is built from TRBV30 and TRBJ2-3; the D gene is possibly TRBD1 (5 bases). This CDR3 is 19 amino acids long. Trimming removed 3 bases from V and 5 bases from J, with 30 bases in between. Per germline, CDR1 GTSNPN and CDR2 SVGIG (reference sequence). This CDR3 reads CAWSANQAWPPGPGDTQYF. The CDR3 nucleotides are TGTGCCTGGAGCGCAAACCAGGCTTGGCCCCCAGGGCCCGGAGATACGCAGTATTTT.

The chain has TRBV15 and TRBJ1-2, with TRBD1 as a possible D gene (5 bases). Trimming took 3 bases from V and 2 from J, leaving 19 bases between them. Germline V lookup: CDR1 LNHNV, CDR2 YYDKDF (reference sequence). This CDR3 contains 17 residues. The CDR3 sequence is CATSRGGSGGVNYGYTF. CDR3 DNA: TGTGCCACCAGCAGGGGGGGGTCCGGTGGAGTCAACTATGGCTACACCTTC.

V and J are TRBV6-6 and TRBJ1-4; D is possibly TRBD1 (6 bases). V shed 8 bases and J shed 6 bases, with 13 bases lying between them. The CDR3 is 13 amino acids. Germline V lookup: CDR1 MNHNY, CDR2 SVGAGI (reference sequence). In nucleotides, the CDR3 is TGTGCCAGCTACACAGGGTGGGATGAAAAACTGTTTTTT. Translating it yields CASYTGWDEKLFF.

The chain is built from TRBV11-1 and TRBJ2-7, with 9 bases identical to TRBD1. J was trimmed by 6 bases and V by 5 bases; bases with no gene match: 8. Germline V gene lookup returns CDR1 SGHAT and CDR2 FQDESV (reference sequence). The CDR3 is 14 amino acids. CDR3 in amino acids: CASSPWTGVGEQYF. CDR3 in DNA: TGTGCCAGCAGCCCCTGGACAGGGGTGGGCGAGCAGTACTTC.